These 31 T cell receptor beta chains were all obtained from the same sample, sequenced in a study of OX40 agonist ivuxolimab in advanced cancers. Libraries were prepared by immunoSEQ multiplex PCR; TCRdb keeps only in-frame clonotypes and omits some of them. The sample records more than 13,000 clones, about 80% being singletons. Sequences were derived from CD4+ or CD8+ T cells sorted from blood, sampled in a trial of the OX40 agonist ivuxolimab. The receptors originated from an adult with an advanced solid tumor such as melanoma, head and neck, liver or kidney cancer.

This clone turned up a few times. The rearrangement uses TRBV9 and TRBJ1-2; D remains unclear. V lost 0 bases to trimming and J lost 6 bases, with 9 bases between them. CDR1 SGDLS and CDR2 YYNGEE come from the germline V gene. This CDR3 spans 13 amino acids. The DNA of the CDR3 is TGTGCCAGCAGCGTAGGGTCAGCCGATGGCTACACCTTC. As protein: CASSVGSADGYTF.

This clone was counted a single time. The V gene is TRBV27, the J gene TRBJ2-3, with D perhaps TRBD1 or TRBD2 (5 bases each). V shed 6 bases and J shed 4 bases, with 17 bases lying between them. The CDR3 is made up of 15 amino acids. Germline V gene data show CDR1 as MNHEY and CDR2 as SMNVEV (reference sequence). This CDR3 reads CASRPGTAMADTQYF. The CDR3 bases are TGTGCCAGCAGACCTGGGACGGCAATGGCAGATACGCAGTATTTT.

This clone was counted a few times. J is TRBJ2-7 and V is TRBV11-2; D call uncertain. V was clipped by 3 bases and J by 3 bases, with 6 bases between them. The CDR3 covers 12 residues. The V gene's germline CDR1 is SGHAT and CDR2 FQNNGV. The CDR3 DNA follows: TGTGCCAGCAGCTTTGGCAGCTACGAGCAGTACTTC. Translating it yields CASSFGSYEQYF.

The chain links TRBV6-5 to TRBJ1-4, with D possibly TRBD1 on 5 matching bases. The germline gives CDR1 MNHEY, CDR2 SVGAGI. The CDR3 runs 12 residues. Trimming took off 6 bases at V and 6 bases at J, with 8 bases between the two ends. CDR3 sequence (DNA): TGTGCCAGCAGGGGGGGGGATGAAAAACTGTTTTTT. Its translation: CASRGGDEKLFF.

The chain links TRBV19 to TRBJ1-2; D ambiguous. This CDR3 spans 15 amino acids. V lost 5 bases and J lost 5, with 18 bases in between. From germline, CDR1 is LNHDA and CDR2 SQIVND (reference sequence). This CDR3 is CASSPWTSGRYGYTF. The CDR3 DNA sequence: TGTGCCAGTAGTCCATGGACGTCCGGGAGGTATGGCTACACCTTC.

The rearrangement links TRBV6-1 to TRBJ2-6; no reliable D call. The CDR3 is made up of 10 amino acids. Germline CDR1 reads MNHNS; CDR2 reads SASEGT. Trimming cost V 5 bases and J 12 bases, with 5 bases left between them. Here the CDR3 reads CASSSGVLTF. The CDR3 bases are TGTGCCAGCAGTTCAGGCGTCCTGACTTTC.

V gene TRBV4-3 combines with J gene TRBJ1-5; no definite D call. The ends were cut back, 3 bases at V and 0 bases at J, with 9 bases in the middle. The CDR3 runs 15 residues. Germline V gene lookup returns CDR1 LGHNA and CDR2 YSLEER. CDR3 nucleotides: TGCGCCAGCAGCCAGAGGATTTATAGCAATCAGCCCCAGCATTTT. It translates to CASSQRIYSNQPQHF.

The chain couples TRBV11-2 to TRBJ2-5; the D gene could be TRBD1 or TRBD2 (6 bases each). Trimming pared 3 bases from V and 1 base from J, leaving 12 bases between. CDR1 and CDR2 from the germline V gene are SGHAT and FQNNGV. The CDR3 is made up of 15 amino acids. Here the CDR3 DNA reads TGTGCCAGCAGCTTCTGGGGGGCGCCCCAAGAGACCCAGTACTTC. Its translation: CASSFWGAPQETQYF.

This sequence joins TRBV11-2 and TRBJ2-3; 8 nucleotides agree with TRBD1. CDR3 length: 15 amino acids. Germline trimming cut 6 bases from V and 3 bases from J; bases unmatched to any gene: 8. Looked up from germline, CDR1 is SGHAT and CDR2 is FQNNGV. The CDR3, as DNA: TGTGCCAGCAGGATGACAGGGGTTAGTACAGATACGCAGTATTTT. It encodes CASRMTGVSTDTQYF. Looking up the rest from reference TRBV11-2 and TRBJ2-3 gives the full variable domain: EAGVAQSPRYKIIEKRQSVAFWCNPISGHATLYWYQQILGQGPKLLIQFQNNGVVDDSQLPKDRFSAERLKGVDSTLKIQPAKLEDSAVYLCASRMTGVSTDTQYFGPGTRLTVL.

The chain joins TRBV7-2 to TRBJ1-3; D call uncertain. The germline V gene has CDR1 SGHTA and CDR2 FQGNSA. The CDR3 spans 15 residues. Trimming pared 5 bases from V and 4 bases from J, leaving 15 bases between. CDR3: CASSPHPGVGNTIYF. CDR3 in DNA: TGTGCCAGCAGCCCTCACCCCGGGGTCGGAAACACCATATATTTT.

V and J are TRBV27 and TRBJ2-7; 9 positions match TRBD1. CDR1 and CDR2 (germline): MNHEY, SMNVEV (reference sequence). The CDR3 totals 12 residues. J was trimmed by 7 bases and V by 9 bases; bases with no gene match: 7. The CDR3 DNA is TGTGCCAGTCGGACAGGGGCACTAGAGCAGTACTTC. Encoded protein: CASRTGALEQYF.

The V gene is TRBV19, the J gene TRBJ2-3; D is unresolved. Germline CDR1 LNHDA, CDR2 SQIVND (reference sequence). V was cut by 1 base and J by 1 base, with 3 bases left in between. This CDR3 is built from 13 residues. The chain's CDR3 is CASSIVRTDTQYF. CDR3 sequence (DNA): TGTGCCAGTAGTATAGTCCGCACAGATACGCAGTATTTT.

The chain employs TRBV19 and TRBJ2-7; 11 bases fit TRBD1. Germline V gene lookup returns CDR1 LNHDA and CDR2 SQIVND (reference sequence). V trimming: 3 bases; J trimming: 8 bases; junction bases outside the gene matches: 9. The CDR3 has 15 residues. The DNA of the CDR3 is TGTGCCAGTAGTATTCCGGGACAGGGGGTGTTTAAGCAGTACTTC. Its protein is CASSIPGQGVFKQYF.

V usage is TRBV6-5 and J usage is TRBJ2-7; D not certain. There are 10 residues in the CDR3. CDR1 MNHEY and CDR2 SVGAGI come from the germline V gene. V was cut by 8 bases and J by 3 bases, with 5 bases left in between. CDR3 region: CASHHYEQYF. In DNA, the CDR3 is TGTGCCAGCCACCACTACGAGCAGTACTTC.

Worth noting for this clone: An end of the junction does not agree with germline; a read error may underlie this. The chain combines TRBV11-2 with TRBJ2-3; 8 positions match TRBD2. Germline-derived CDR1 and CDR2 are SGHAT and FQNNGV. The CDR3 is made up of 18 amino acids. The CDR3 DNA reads TGCGCCAGCAGCCAAGATCTCGCGGGGGGCCTGCTTTCAGATACGCAGTATTTT. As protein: CASSQDLAGGLLSDTQYF. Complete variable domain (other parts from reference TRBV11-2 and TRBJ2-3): EAGVAQSPRYKIIEKRQSVAFWCNPISGHATLYWYQQILGQGPKLLIQFQNNGVVDDSQLPKDRFSAERLKGVDSTLKIQPAKLEDSAVYLCASSQDLAGGLLSDTQYFGPGTRLTVL.

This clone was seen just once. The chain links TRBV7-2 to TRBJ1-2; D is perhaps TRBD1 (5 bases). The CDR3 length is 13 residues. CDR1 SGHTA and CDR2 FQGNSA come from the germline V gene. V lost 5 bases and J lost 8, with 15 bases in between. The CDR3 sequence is CASSLGPPGGYTF. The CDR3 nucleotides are TGTGCCAGCAGCCTGGGACCCCCAGGAGGCTACACCTTC. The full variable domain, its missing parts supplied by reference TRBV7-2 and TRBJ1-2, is GAGVSQSPSNKVTEKGKDVELRCDPISGHTALYWYRQSLGQGLEFLIYFQGNSAPDKSGLPSDRFSAERTGGSVSTLTIQRTQQEDSAVYLCASSLGPPGGYTFGSGTRLTVV.

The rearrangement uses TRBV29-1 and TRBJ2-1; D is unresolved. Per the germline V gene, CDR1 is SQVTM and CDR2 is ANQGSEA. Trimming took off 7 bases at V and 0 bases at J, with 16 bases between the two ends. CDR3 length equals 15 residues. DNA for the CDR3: TGCAGCGCAGGCCGGCGGAGTGGCTCCTACAATGAGCAGTTCTTC. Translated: CSAGRRSGSYNEQFF.

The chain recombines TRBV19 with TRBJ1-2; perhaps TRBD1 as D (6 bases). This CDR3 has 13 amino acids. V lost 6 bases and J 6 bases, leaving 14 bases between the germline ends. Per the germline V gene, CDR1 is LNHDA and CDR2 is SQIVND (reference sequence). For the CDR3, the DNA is TGTGCCAGTAGGACAGGTTCTCAAAATGGCTACACCTTC. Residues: CASRTGSQNGYTF.

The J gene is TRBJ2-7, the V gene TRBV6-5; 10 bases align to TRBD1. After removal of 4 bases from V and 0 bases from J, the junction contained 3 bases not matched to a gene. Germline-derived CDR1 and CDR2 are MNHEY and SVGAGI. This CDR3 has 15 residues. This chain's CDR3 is CASSLDRGLSYEQYF. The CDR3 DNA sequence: TGTGCCAGCAGTTTAGACAGGGGGCTCTCCTACGAGCAGTACTTC.

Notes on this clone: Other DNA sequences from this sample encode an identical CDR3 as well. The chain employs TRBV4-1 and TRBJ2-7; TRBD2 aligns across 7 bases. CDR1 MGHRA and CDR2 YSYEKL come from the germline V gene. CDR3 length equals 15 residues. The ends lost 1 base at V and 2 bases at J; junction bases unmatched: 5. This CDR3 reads CASSQGPSGAYEQYF. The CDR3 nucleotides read TGCGCCAGCAGCCAAGGTCCTAGCGGCGCCTACGAGCAGTACTTC.

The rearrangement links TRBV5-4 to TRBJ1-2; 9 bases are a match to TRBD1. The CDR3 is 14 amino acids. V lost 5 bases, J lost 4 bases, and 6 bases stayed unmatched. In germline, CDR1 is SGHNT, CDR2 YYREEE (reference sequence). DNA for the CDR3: TGTGCCAGCAGAGGGTGGGGACAGGGCTATGGCTACACCTTC. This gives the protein CASRGWGQGYGYTF.

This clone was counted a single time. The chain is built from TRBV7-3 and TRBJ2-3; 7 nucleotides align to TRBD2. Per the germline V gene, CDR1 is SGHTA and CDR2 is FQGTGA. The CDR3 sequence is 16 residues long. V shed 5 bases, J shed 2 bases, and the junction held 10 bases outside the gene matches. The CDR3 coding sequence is TGTGCCAGCAGCCCCTCCGTAAGCGGGGCCACAGATACGCAGTATTTT. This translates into CASSPSVSGATDTQYF.

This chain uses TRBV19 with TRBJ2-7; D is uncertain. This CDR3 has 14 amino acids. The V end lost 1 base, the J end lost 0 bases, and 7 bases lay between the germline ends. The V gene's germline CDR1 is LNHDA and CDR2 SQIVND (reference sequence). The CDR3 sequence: CASSIGTPSYEQYF. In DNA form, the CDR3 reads TGTGCCAGTAGTATAGGGACCCCCTCCTACGAGCAGTACTTC.

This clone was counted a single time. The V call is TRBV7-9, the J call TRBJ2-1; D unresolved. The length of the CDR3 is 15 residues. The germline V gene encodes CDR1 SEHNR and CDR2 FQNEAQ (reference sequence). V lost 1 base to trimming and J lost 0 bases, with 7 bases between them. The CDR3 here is CASSLVVDSYNEQFF. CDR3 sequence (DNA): TGTGCCAGCAGCTTAGTCGTGGACTCCTACAATGAGCAGTTCTTC.

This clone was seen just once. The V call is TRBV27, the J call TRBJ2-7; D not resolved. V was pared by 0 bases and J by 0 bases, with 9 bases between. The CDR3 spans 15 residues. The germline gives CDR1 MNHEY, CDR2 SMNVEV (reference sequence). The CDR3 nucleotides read TGTGCCAGCAGTTTATCTTTCGACGGCTCCTACGAGCAGTACTTC. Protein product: CASSLSFDGSYEQYF.

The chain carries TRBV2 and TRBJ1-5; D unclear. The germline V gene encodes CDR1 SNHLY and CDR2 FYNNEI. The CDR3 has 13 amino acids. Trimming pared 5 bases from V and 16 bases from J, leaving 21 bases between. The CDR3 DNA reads TGTGCCAGCAGTTTTACTACGTATCTCCATCAACATTTT. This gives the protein CASSFTTYLHQHF.

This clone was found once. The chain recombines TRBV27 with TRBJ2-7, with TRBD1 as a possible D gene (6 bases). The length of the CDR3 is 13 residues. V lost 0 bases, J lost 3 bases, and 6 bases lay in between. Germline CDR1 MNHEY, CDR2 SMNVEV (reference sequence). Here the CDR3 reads CASSLSGGYEQYF. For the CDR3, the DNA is TGTGCCAGCAGTTTATCAGGGGGCTACGAGCAGTACTTC.

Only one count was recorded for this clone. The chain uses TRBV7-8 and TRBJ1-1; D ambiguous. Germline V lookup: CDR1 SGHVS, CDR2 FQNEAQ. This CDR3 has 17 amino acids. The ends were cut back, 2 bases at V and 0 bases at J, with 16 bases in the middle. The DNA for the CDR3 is TGTGCCAGCAGCTTACCCCCGTGGCGGGAGCTGAACACTGAAGCTTTCTTT. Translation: CASSLPPWRELNTEAFF. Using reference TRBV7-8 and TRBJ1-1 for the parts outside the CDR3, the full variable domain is GAGVSQSPRYKVAKRGQDVALRCDPISGHVSLFWYQQALGQGPEFLTYFQNEAQLDKSGLPSDRFFAERPEGSVSTLKIQRTQQEDSAVYLCASSLPPWRELNTEAFFGQGTRLTVV.

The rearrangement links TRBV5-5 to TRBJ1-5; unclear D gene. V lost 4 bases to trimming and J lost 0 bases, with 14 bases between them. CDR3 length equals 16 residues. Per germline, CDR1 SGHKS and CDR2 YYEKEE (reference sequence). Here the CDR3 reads CASSGGRPHSNQPQHF. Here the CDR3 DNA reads TGTGCCAGCAGCGGCGGACGGCCTCATAGCAATCAGCCCCAGCATTTT.

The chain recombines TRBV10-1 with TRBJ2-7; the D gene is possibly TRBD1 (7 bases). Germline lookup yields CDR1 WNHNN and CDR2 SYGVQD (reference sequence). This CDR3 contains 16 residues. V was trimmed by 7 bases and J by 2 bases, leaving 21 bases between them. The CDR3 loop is CASTSERVTGAYEQYF. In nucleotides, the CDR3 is TGCGCCAGCACCAGTGAGCGGGTAACAGGGGCCTACGAGCAGTACTTC.

CDR3 region: CASSSYDRSYEQYF. The CDR3 bases are TGTGCCAGCAGCTCCTATGACAGATCCTACGAGCAGTACTTC. The chain combines TRBV11-3 with TRBJ2-7; weak D call: TRBD1 (5 bases). There are 14 residues in the CDR3. V lost 4 bases to trimming and J lost 1 base, with 11 bases between them. Germline CDR1 reads SGHNT; CDR2 reads YENEEA.